What follows describes a single T cell receptor (beta chain). Its antigen is not identified. The data are from a study of cytomegalovirus exposure and HLA in healthy donors. Donors consisted of healthy bone marrow donors. Whole-study findings and limits: TCR beta chains associated with HLA were, in a later analysis, more clonally expanded than equally common others.

This PCR relied on a set of 60 Vbeta primers and 13 Jbeta primers. Authors' processing steps: An analysis that came later counted 80 million or so unique TCR beta chains, approximately 10 million shared. Clones were sequenced by immunoSEQ multiplex PCR, and TCRdb holds only the in-frame ones, with some missing. From that table come the V and J calls and clone size; the DNA was used to work out D and trimming. The table shows fewer than 200,000 clones, with about 79% occurring only once. The sequenced material came from PBMCs. This clonotype was obtained from a man aged 40-49 years in good health and CMV-seropositive.

CDR3 loop: CACLHAKGEPYEQYF. The CDR3 DNA reads TGTGCCTGCCTCCATGCGAAGGGAGAGCCCTACGAGCAGTACTTC. The rearrangement links TRBV30 to TRBJ2-7; D may be TRBD2 (5 bases). Between the trimmed V and J ends, which lost 6 bases and 2 bases, there was a span of 20 bases. This CDR3 is built from 15 residues. Per the germline V gene, CDR1 is GTSNPN and CDR2 is SVGIG (reference sequence).